This T cell receptor (beta chain) was sequenced during a study of Ad26.COV2.S vaccination and SARS-CoV-2 variants. The wider study: In the study, Ad26.COV2.S was injected intramuscularly once, or twice 56 days apart.

Regarding this clone: The antigen remains unidentified.

Treatment here: 15 to 20 received Ad26.COV2.S at low or high dose, single or two shots; about 5 received placebo; per-sample allocation not given. Vaccine and placebo recipients were sampled on day 63 after the first injection. Ad26 vector vaccine expressed Wuhan-strain SARS-CoV-2 spike. Regarding the study as a whole: Spike-specific TCR breadth was greater after Ad26.COV2.S than placebo. Spike-specific responses of CD8+ and CD4+ T cells were reported to display substantial breadth after vaccination.

Germline V CDR1 and CDR2: SGHTA, FQGNSA. V lost 2 bases and J lost 3, with 17 bases in between. The CDR3 is 17 amino acids. Method: immunoSEQ multiplex PCR; TCRdb's copy keeps in-frame clones and lacks some. The sample consists of hundreds of thousands of clones, roughly 90% of them appearing once. V usage is TRBV7-2 and J usage is TRBJ1-3, with D tentatively TRBD1 (6 bases). Here the sequenced sample was peripheral blood, taken in a trial of Ad26.COV2.S vaccine versus placebo. The TCR sequence derives from a person between 18 and 60 years old who received the Ad26.COV2.S COVID-19 vaccine or a placebo. The CDR3 region has the DNA TGTGCCAGCAGCTTAAACGGGGCGGGGGCGCTTGGAAACACCATATATTTT. Residues: CASSLNGAGALGNTIYF. The complete variable domain, with remaining parts taken from reference TRBV7-2 and TRBJ1-3, reads GAGVSQSPSNKVTEKGKDVELRCDPISGHTALYWYRQSLGQGLEFLIYFQGNSAPDKSGLPSDRFSAERTGGSVSTLTIQRTQQEDSAVYLCASSLNGAGALGNTIYFGEGSWLTVV.